What follows are 9 T cell receptor beta chains derived from one specimen sequenced in a study of identical twins. TCRdb re-called the 5' RACE reads through MiXCR, storing one row per CDR3 protein. The sample carries 750,000 to 950,000 distinct CDR3 sequences, roughly 12% recorded once. The data also belong to a second study, concerning yellow fever vaccine responses in identical twins.

The sample taken for sequencing was PBMCs. Receptor source: a woman between 18 and 30 years old in good health.

Ten or more counts support this clonotype. V gene TRBV12-3 or TRBV12-4 combines with J gene TRBJ1-5; D is ambiguous. There are 15 residues in the CDR3. V was pared by 3 bases and J by 2 bases, with 11 bases between. The CDR3 coding sequence is TGTGCCAGCAGTTTCGGGTATAATGGCAATCAGCCCCAGCATTTT. It specifies CASSFGYNGNQPQHF.

The V call is TRBV2, the J call TRBJ2-7, with D perhaps TRBD1 (5 bases). Per the germline V gene, CDR1 is SNHLY and CDR2 is FYNNEI. The CDR3 has 12 residues. Trimming pared 6 bases from V and 7 bases from J, leaving 13 bases between. CDR3 sequence reads: CASRGDSGEQYF. The CDR3 nucleotides are TGTGCCAGCAGAGGGGATTCTGGGGAGCAGTACTTC. The full variable domain, with the rest looked up from reference TRBV2 and TRBJ2-7, is EPEVTQTPSHQVTQMGQEVILRCVPISNHLYFYWYRQILGQKVEFLVSFYNNEISEKSEIFDDQFSVERPDGSNFTLKIRSTKLEDSAMYFCASRGDSGEQYFGPGTRLTVT.

The chain combines TRBV2 with TRBJ2-3; 7 bases map to TRBD2. The junction had 5 bases not matched to a gene; V was cut back by 4 bases and J by 4 bases. Germline CDR1 and CDR2: SNHLY and FYNNEI. The CDR3 consists of 14 residues. The DNA of the CDR3 is TGTGCCAGCAGTGGTTTGCGGGGGTCAGATACGCAGTATTTT. Amino acids: CASSGLRGSDTQYF.

This clonotype has ten or more counts. The V and J genes are TRBV12-3 or TRBV12-4 and TRBJ2-7; 7 bases agree with TRBD2. Losses at the gene ends were 4 bases for V and 9 bases for J; bases not matched to a gene: 6. The CDR3 is made up of 12 amino acids. The CDR3 DNA reads as TGTGCCAGCAGTTCCCCGCCGGGGGGGCAGTACTTC. Its translation: CASSSPPGGQYF.

The chain recombines TRBV6-1 with TRBJ2-1; D not certain. The CDR3 runs 15 residues. V was trimmed by 8 bases and J by 0 bases, leaving 14 bases between them. The germline V gene has CDR1 MNHNS and CDR2 SASEGT. CDR3 protein: CASRPTKNSYNEQFF. CDR3 bases: TGTGCCAGCCGGCCCACTAAGAACTCCTACAATGAGCAGTTCTTC.

This clonotype was picked up many times. The chain joins TRBV10-3 to TRBJ2-7; D not resolved. V lost 4 bases and J lost 4, with 11 bases in between. This CDR3 has 13 amino acids. CDR1 and CDR2 from the germline V gene are ENHRY and SYGVKD. The CDR3 DNA reads as TGTGCCATCAGTGGGGGATTAGAGTACGAGCAGTACTTC. Amino acid sequence: CAISGGLEYEQYF.

In this sample, this clonotype turned up a few times. V and J are TRBV29-1 and TRBJ2-7, with 7 bases identical to TRBD1. The V gene end was trimmed by 1 base and the J gene end by 4 bases; junction bases not matched to a gene: 4. CDR1 and CDR2 (germline): SQVTM, ANQGSEA. The length of the CDR3 is 13 residues. CDR3 residues: CSVEGQGAYEQYF. The DNA of the CDR3 is TGCAGCGTTGAAGGACAGGGTGCATACGAGCAGTACTTC.

This clonotype was seen more than once but under ten times. The chain couples TRBV11-1 to TRBJ2-2, with 10 bases fitting TRBD1. Germline CDR1 SGHAT, CDR2 FQDESV (reference sequence). This CDR3 contains 18 residues. The ends lost 5 bases at V and 5 bases at J; junction bases unmatched: 14. Here the CDR3 DNA reads TGTGCCAGCAGCCGATCCGGGACAGGGGATTACGGTACCGGGGAGCTGTTTTTT. It encodes CASSRSGTGDYGTGELFF. The variable domain in full, completed from reference TRBV11-1 and TRBJ2-2, reads EAEVAQSPRYKITEKSQAVAFWCDPISGHATLYWYRQILGQGPELLVQFQDESVVDDSQLPKDRFSAERLKGVDSTLKIQPAELGDSAMYLCASSRSGTGDYGTGELFFGEGSRLTVL.

This clonotype was seen more than once but under ten times. V is TRBV12-3 or TRBV12-4 and J is TRBJ2-7; D unclear. This CDR3 spans 15 amino acids. V lost 2 bases and J lost 3, with 14 bases in between. This chain's CDR3 is CASSLNPRPNYEQYV. For the CDR3, the DNA is TGTGCCAGCAGTTTAAACCCGCGCCCGAACTACGAGCAGTACGTC.